The sequence of this T cell receptor beta chain was determined in a study of shared clonotypes between healthy human individuals (dated by TCRdb to 2018 to 2020). A note on the overall study: A few men and a couple of women, aged 18 to 49 years, made up the cohort. Per donor, three plates each were used for CD4 naive and CD4 memory, two for CD8 naive, and one for CD8 memory. Blood TCR repertoires of a handful of healthy adults were deeply sequenced to estimate repertoire size and the extent of clonotype sharing between individuals. Different laboratories and diverse techniques were used to prepare libraries and sequence TCR repertoires, to increase sequencing depth and limit assay-specific biases. Leukapheresis yielded between about 0.94 and 9 billion PBMCs per donor. General findings and caveats noted by the study authors: When a handful of donors were compared, the shared fraction of clonotypes was about 5% for naive CD4, around 3.5% for naive CD8, more than 2% for memory CD4, and 0.35% to 0.5% for memory CD8. Sampling was restricted to blood, and TCR repertoires in tissues likely differ from the TCR repertoires found in blood. Because the study included a small number of donors, the genetic and exposure-history diversity represented was limited. Compared with non-shared clonotypes, the clonotypes found in all four sorted-subset donors had higher generation probabilities. Pairwise subsampling indicated that sequencing depth was expected to affect the degree of clonotype sharing among donors. Naive subsets generally had larger estimated clonotype richness than memory subsets. Incomplete sequencing was indicated by rarefaction of sorted-subset datasets, despite the large sequencing depth.

Donors were healthy HIV-negative adults with no recently reported acute infections or vaccinations. All donors were Caucasian adults living in Nashville, Tennessee, USA. CD4+ T cells were enriched by magnetic negative selection; naive cells were then positively selected on CD45RA, and the negative fraction formed the memory subset. After blood collection by leukapheresis, PBMCs were isolated using Ficoll-Histopaque density gradient centrifugation and then cryopreserved in the vapor phase of liquid nitrogen. Analytical flow cytometry was used to check the purity and quantity of each magnetically sorted T cell population. Genomic DNA was isolated from each sorted fraction and quantified by UV absorbance on a Nanodrop 2000c. V loses 4 bases at its end and J loses 12 bases; junction bases beyond the gene matches: 9. CDR1 SGHTS and CDR2 YDEGEE are derived from the germline V gene. The CDR3 contains 12 residues, cysteine and phenylalanine counted. Only the CDR3 DNA is retained, 36 bases long and in frame from the first base.

Using the deep immunoSEQ assay, TCR CDR3 regions were amplified from genomic DNA by multiplex PCR. For each cell subset, the extracted genomic DNA was distributed evenly across all wells of several immunoSEQ 96-well plates, and each plate served as one replicate. For sorted subsets, 150 to 200 ng genomic DNA, equal to tens of thousands of T cell genomes, was loaded into each replicate PCR. Purified libraries were measured with a Qubit 3.0 fluorometer, size-checked on a Bioanalyzer 2100, and measured again with the KAPA Library Quantification kit. Each immunoSEQ 96-well plate was sequenced on its own single-read 150-cycle Illumina NextSeq 550 flow cell. On the study's bioinformatics: The immunoSEQ output contained only junctional sequences without quality scores, so filtering could not match that applied to full-length reads. To assign V/J genes and CDR3, sequences were annotated against IMGT germline references using PyIR, a Python wrapper for IgBLAST v1.9. Any read was removed if the V/J assignment was weak (E-value above 1e-6), the CDR3 was missing, or the read contained stop codons, out-of-frame junctions, or ambiguous translated residues. V3J clonotypes were defined as sequences sharing an identical inferred V gene, J gene, and CDR3 amino acid sequence. The percentage overlap between two repertoires was calculated by dividing the number of shared unique clonotypes by the size of the smaller repertoire. Richness of each repertoire was evaluated using RTK rarefaction, the Chao1 estimator, and Recon v2.1 estimates of unobserved clonotypes. Generation probabilities were computed with OLGA for all TCRbeta clonotypes obtained by the gDNA method from several donors. Imported from immuneACCESS, the table was reduced by TCRdb to in-frame sequences with V and J called. These copies leave out some clones; in studies compared against another copy, an unresolved V gene accounts for under half, and the cause of the remainder is not known. V and J calls and clone size are copied from that table; D and trimming were computed from the DNA. Here the sample has about 680,000 clones; approximately 75% occur a single time. The top ten clonotypes cover under 2% of the sample.

Of note for this clone: No cognate antigen has been identified for it. Base qualities are missing; no much larger clone stands one base away.

Input material: memory CD4+ T cells sorted from blood. The cell subset or site tag for this specimen amounts to: CD45RA-negative fraction. This sequence uses TRBV5-8 and TRBJ2-7, and TRBD1 matches 8 of the central bases. This clonotype was sampled from a woman aged 25 to 39 in good health. The DNA reads TGTGCCAGCAGCCCCCTGGACAGGGCCTCGTACTTC. It encodes CASSPLDRASYF.